Given below is one TCR beta chain in context. It has no known antigen specificity. The library came from the immunoSEQ multiplex PCR assay. For the multiplex PCR, a mixture combining 60 forward primers for TCR Vbeta segments and 13 reverse primers for TCR Jbeta segments was used. The CDR3 region of rearranged TCR beta genes was amplified from genomic DNA by a multiplex PCR assay. On the Illumina HiSeq System, the amplified TCR beta libraries were sequenced as 87-base-pair reads. As for the authors' bioinformatics: Across the roughly 600 repertoires, a later analysis counted around 80 million unique TCR beta chains, some 11 million of which were shared by at least two donors. To remove PCR and sequencing errors, raw reads were error-corrected and collapsed into unique sequences using a nearest-neighbor algorithm that merged closely related sequences. CDR3 sequences were aligned to IMGT reference sequences to assign V, D and J gene segments. For a sequence to be retained, at least a six-nucleotide match to both a V gene segment and a J gene segment was required. A rearrangement counted as productive if the CDR3 had no stop codons and remained in frame with V and J, and every other rearrangement counted as non-productive. Following IMGT convention, CDR3 was defined as the stretch from the second conserved V-encoded cysteine up to the conserved J-encoded phenylalanine. Sequences without an unambiguous match to a single V gene segment were excluded from the earlier analysis of 450 to 650 of the donors. An earlier analysis of several hundred of the donors called V segments functional above 56.7% productive rearrangements and segregating when the between-donor standard deviation exceeded 5%. To diagnose cytomegalovirus status from the catalog of TCR beta chain sequences, a statistical classification framework was built. A later analysis assigned V and J genes by comparing TCR nucleotide sequences with IMGT/GENE-DB human TR gene sequences. A later analysis assigned CDR3 sequences and most-parsimonious VDJ recombination scenarios with the TCRdist pipeline. In a later analysis, every TCR beta chain was defined by the combination of its CDR3 amino acid sequence and its V-gene family, and reads without a unique V-gene family were dropped. In a later analysis, nearly 600 highly shared, low-generation-probability nucleotide sequences were removed to address suspected cross-contamination and a sequencing artifact. A later analysis calculated a clonal expansion index for each public chain from normalized within-repertoire ranks of inferred template counts. In a later analysis, generation probabilities were computed using a VDJ recombination model fitted to out-of-frame rearrangements, and the results were checked against IGoR. A later analysis scored TCR-TCR, TCR-HLA and TCR-CMV co-occurrence with hypergeometric tests, applying a repertoire-size bias correction to TCR pairs. In a later analysis, false discovery rates were estimated by permuting HLA or CMV assignments 20 times. In a later analysis, co-occurring TCRs were grouped using DBSCAN, with TCRdist sequence similarity added in when clustering inside HLA-allele-positive subsets. Repertoires with fewer than 30,000 or more than 120,000 public chains were left out of co-occurrence clustering, as were five repertoires with anomalous nucleotide sharing. TCRdb re-hosts the immuneACCESS table, in-frame sequences only. Its copies lack some clones; in the studies checked, an unresolved V gene accounts for under half of them, and the cause for the rest is not known. V, J and clone size are those of that table, while D and trimming were read from the DNA. This sample's table lists tens of thousands of clones. Together, the top ten hold 2% to 2.5% of the sample.

These data belong to a study of cytomegalovirus exposure and HLA in healthy donors (dated by TCRdb to 2017 to 2019). Regarding the complete study: An earlier analysis of more than 550 of the donors reported 276 Gb of sequence data and 100 million to 120 million unique TCR beta sequences obtained from some 170 million T cells. An early release covering 500 to 750 HLA-typed donors comprised roughly 300 gigabases of sequencing data and roughly 85 million unique TCR sequences. Of the approximately 400 genotyped donors, approximately 80% were placed in the genetic ancestry cluster associated with self-reported Caucasian donors. The study aimed to test whether signatures of past pathogen exposure could be identified by cataloging public T cell receptors. Using immunosequencing, the study profiled T cell repertoires from 550 to 750 subjects and related those repertoires to cytomegalovirus serostatus. Besides the first cohort of 500 to 700 subjects, a separate validation cohort made up of about 120 different subjects was used. To predict cytomegalovirus infection status, the study brought together high-throughput TCR immunosequencing, statistical association of individual TCRs with disease status, and machine learning. To study patterns of TCR occurrence, a later analysis re-analyzed previously published TCR beta repertoires from 700 or so donors and added high-resolution HLA genotyping. In the later analysis, no new phenotypic data were used to find candidate immune exposures; instead, reliance was placed on TCR beta sequences and their occurrence across donors. An earlier analysis of around 580 of the donors used high-throughput TCR beta sequencing to judge whether each TCR beta V gene segment behaved as functional or pseudogenic. Donor age, sex, ethnicity and CMV serostatus were collected together with the repertoire data. Genome-wide SNP genotypes for about 65% of the roughly 670 donors were used in a later genetic analysis, which treated that subset as a discovery cohort. All discovery cohort repertoires had been generated using a single sequencing platform. HLA typing included class I and class II loci at four-digit resolution. Typing coverage varied by locus: about 629-630 donors for A, B, C, DRB1 and DQB1; more than 500 for DQA1; nearly 610 for DPA1; approximately 450 for DPB1. Roughly five DR-DQ haplotypes were handled as single units for association and clustering, since linkage in the cohort was strong. Among around 400 genotyped donors of the cohort, an average of roughly 230,000 unique TCR beta nucleotide sequences was sequenced per donor, of which roughly 17% were non-productive.

In total, 666 healthy bone marrow donors made up the cohort. At the time of sampling, all cohort members were nominally healthy, though unrecorded immune exposures were likely present. The donor was CMV seronegative and was included in the group of a few hundred seronegative cohort members. A peripheral blood sample was provided by each donor, and peripheral blood mononuclear cells were used for TCR beta sequencing. The Qiagen DNeasy Blood Extraction Kit was used to extract genomic DNA from the blood cell samples. The paper's findings and limits, for the study overall: An earlier analysis of around 600 of the donors showed that most TCR beta V segments appeared in productive rearrangements either about 87% or about 30% of the time, which broadly matched IMGT annotations. This cohort had only TCR beta chains sequenced, and the lack of alpha or paired-chain data limited which features could be detected. A later analysis reported that several top co-occurrence clusters appeared linked to parvovirus B19, influenza, CMV and Epstein-Barr virus. A later genetic analysis associated a missense DCLRE1C variant with V-gene and J-gene trimming of TCR beta chains, and an independent cohort replicated the association. When HLA alleles, especially DR and DQ, strongly co-occurred, TCR associations were difficult to assign to individual alleles. Most CMV-associated TCR beta chains appeared to be HLA-restricted in a later analysis, and the HLA associations seemed to be driven largely by CMV exposure. Across donors, most TCR sequences were observed very rarely, whereas some public TCRs were present in many individuals. Specific HLA alleles were associated with roughly 17,000 TCR beta sequences at a false discovery rate of 0.05 in a later analysis. Presence/absence analyses assumed roughly uniform sequencing depth across donors, an assumption that may not hold. A further reported finding was that TCR beta sequences accurately predicted the HLA-A and HLA-B alleles for most subjects in the first cohort. Because HLA typing was unavailable for some donors at each locus, only the typed subset was used in association tests. In the study, 150 to 200 TCR beta chains were listed as associated with cytomegalovirus. Correlated functional status among segregating V segments might reflect linkage disequilibrium, but an unknown experimental factor could not be ruled out. Some IMGT-functional V segments, including TRBV6-2 and TRBV6-3, could not be distinguished by the 87-base-pair reads and were therefore excluded. In a later analysis, the rate of TCR association differed among HLA loci, with DRB1 alleles having the most associated TCRs and HLA-C alleles having the fewest. Cytomegalovirus status was reported to be diagnosed by the classifier with high specificity and sensitivity in both the original and validation cohorts. For the cohort, immune exposure information was limited to CMV serostatus. The sequencing pipeline was judged likely to have produced a cluster of highly shared sequence variants as a technical artifact. Roughly 17 rarely observed V segments, including chromosome 9 orphons, were excluded from the earlier analysis of several hundred of the donors because counts were too low. In a later analysis, HLA-associated TCR beta chains were found to be more clonally expanded and to have lower generation probabilities than equally common non-associated chains. A later genetic analysis reported fewer N-insertions in productive TCRs among donors in an Asian-associated ancestry cluster than the roughly 690-donor mean. It was suggested by the authors that the approach could potentially be generalized to other disease states and immunological phenotypes. In vitro tests confirmed that a few of the cytomegalovirus-associated TCR beta chains recognize cytomegalovirus antigens.

CDR1 and CDR2 are drawn from the germline V gene: MNHEY, SVGAGI. Trimming removed 4 bases from V and 3 bases from J; the gene matches leave 6 bases unexplained. The CDR3 measures 14 amino acids from cysteine to phenylalanine. This entry keeps only the CDR3 DNA: 42 bases, framed from base 1. The chain is assembled from TRBV6-5 and TRBJ2-7; the junction holds 7 bases that match TRBD1. The specimen was PBMCs. The receptor comes from a female donor in good health and CMV-seronegative. The DNA sequence is TGTGCCAGCAGTTTGGACAGGATGGGCTACGAGCAGTACTTC. Its translation is CASSLDRMGYEQYF.